One TCR beta chain is described in this entry. Antigen: not known. The PCR employed 60 Vbeta primers together with 13 Jbeta primers. Sequencing was performed with immunoSEQ multiplex PCR; in TCRdb, only in-frame clones are kept and a portion is missing. The sample shows some 150,000 clones, around 79% of them seen only once. The CDR3 consists of 15 residues. CDR1 is MGHRA and CDR2 is YSYEKL in the germline V gene. The J segment lost 3 bases and the V segment lost 0 bases, leaving 3 bases of the junction unmatched. These data are taken from a study of cytomegalovirus exposure and HLA in healthy donors. Study summary: The approximately 100 million unique TCR beta sequences, from around 200 million T cells, were found by an earlier analysis.

Study-wide results and caveats: Most of the TCR beta V segments (in an earlier analysis) were productive either about 87% or about 30% of the time. The records held CMV serostatus as the only immune exposure information. Among TCR beta chains of equal frequency, HLA-associated ones were more clonally expanded in a later analysis.

The V and J genes are TRBV4-1 and TRBJ2-7, with TRBD2 identical over 9 bases. Sample: PBMCs. This sequence originates from a human donor in good health. The CDR3 DNA reads TGCGCCAGCAGCCAAGAGGCTAGCGGGATCTACGAGCAGTACTTC. Translated, it gives CASSQEASGIYEQYF.